These 20 T cell receptor beta chains were sequenced from one sample in a study of blood T cells in healthy people across ages (dated by TCRdb to the mid-2010s). To prepare the library, 5' RACE was applied. The sample was run on an Illumina HiSeq 2500. A second roughly 6 to 11 cycle PCR used a sample-barcoded 5' primer and a J-beta primer mix. The raw public data were reprocessed by TCRdb itself: fastp quality trimming at Q25, MiXCR clonotype calling, in-frame beta chains only. Identical CDR3 proteins give one entry, which carries the most common genes and DNA. Within this sample are approximately 800,000 distinct CDR3 sequences, with about 48% of them counted one time only. About 42% of the sample is held by the ten biggest clonotypes. The sequenced material came from blood. The receptors were gathered from an elderly man in good health.

The V call is TRBV11-2, the J call TRBJ2-6, with D possibly TRBD2 on 6 matching bases. Looked up from germline, CDR1 is SGHAT and CDR2 is FQNNGV. V lost 2 bases to trimming and J lost 0 bases, with 11 bases between them. This CDR3 is 17 amino acids long. CDR3 nucleotides: TGTGCCAGCAGCTTATGGGCGGGACGCTCTGGGGCCAACGTCCTGACTTTC. Residues: CASSLWAGRSGANVLTF.

The chain combines TRBV4-1 with TRBJ2-7; tentatively, D is TRBD2 (7 bases). The CDR3 contains 18 residues. The V gene lost 1 base and the J gene lost 6 bases, with 25 bases spanning the gap. The V gene's germline CDR1 is MGHRA and CDR2 YSYEKL. The CDR3 spells CASSQGPTPNKRGGEQYF. CDR3 nucleotides: TGCGCCAGCAGCCAAGGCCCAACCCCCAATAAGAGGGGGGGCGAGCAGTACTTC.

V gene TRBV6-2 or TRBV6-3 combines with J gene TRBJ2-5; 15 bases match TRBD2. After removal of 4 bases from V and 2 bases from J, the junction contained 8 bases not matched to a gene. Germline V CDR1 and CDR2: MNHEY, SVGEGT. This CDR3 is built from 18 residues. CDR3 region: CASSSSRGLAGGQETQYF. For the CDR3, the DNA is TGTGCCAGCAGTTCTTCTAGGGGACTAGCGGGAGGACAAGAGACCCAGTACTTC.

The rearrangement links TRBV5-6 to TRBJ1-1; 7 nucleotides agree with TRBD1. The germline gives CDR1 SGHDT, CDR2 YYEEEE. CDR3 size: 17 residues. V shed 4 bases, J shed 3 bases, and the junction held 15 bases outside the gene matches. The CDR3 spells CASSLGHRGLADTEAFF. The CDR3 DNA is TGTGCCAGCAGCCTGGGTCACAGGGGTCTCGCGGACACTGAAGCTTTCTTT.

J is TRBJ1-5 and V is TRBV9; possibly TRBD1 for D (5 bases). The CDR3 is 14 residues long. Trimming shortened V by 4 bases and J by 7 bases, and 15 bases separated the two germline ends. From germline, CDR1 is SGDLS and CDR2 YYNGEE. CDR3 sequence (DNA): TGTGCCAGCAGCCTCTGGGGAGGACACCAGCCCCAGCATTTT. This encodes CASSLWGGHQPQHF.

The CDR3 spells CASSLSTRTNTGELFF. DNA for the CDR3: TGTGCCAGCAGCTTATCTACCAGAACGAACACCGGGGAGCTGTTTTTT. J is TRBJ2-2 and V is TRBV7-6; no firm D call. Germline V gene sequence: CDR1 SGHVS, CDR2 FNYEAQ. The ends were cut back, 2 bases at V and 0 bases at J, with 10 bases in the middle. The CDR3 loop spans 16 amino acids. The entire variable domain, with the rest obtained from reference TRBV7-6 and TRBJ2-2, is as follows: GAGVSQSPRYKVTKRGQDVALRCDPISGHVSLYWYRQALGQGPEFLTYFNYEAQQDKSGLPNDRFSAERPEGSISTLTIQRTEQRDSAMYRCASSLSTRTNTGELFFGEGSRLTVL.

The genes are TRBV7-9 and TRBJ2-4; D is ambiguous. V shed 5 bases and J shed 0 bases, with 14 bases lying between them. Germline CDR1 reads SEHNR; CDR2 reads FQNEAQ (reference sequence). The CDR3 spans 16 residues. The CDR3 spells CASSPSWLLAKNIQYF. In nucleotides, the CDR3 is TGTGCCAGCAGCCCCTCCTGGTTATTAGCCAAAAACATTCAGTACTTC. The variable domain in full, with the rest retrieved from reference TRBV7-9 and TRBJ2-4, is DTGVSQNPRHKITKRGQNVTFRCDPISEHNRLYWYRQTLGQGPEFLTYFQNEAQLEKSRLLSDRFSAERPKGSFSTLEIQRTEQGDSAMYLCASSPSWLLAKNIQYFGAGTRLSVL.

With respect to this clonotype: This may arise from a read error, as a much more abundant clone is one base away. The CDR3 DNA reads TGCAGCGTTGGTGAGGGGGCGAGGGAGCAGTACTTC. This gives the protein CSVGEGAREQYF. This chain links TRBV29-1 with TRBJ2-5, with TRBD1 matching 7 bases. Germline values: CDR1 SQVTM, CDR2 ANQGSEA. Germline trimming cut 4 bases from V and 11 bases from J; bases unmatched to any gene: 10. The CDR3 extends over 12 amino acids. Based on the CDR3 plus reference TRBV29-1 and TRBJ2-5, the full variable domain is SAVISQKPSRDICQRGTSLTIQCQVDSQVTMMFWYRQQPGQSLTLIATANQGSEATYESGFVIDKFPISRPNLTFSTLTVSNMSPEDSSIYLCSVGEGAREQYFGPGTRLLVL.

The chain carries TRBV12-3 or TRBV12-4 and TRBJ2-1; 8 positions agree with TRBD2. Trimming cost V 11 bases and J 7 bases; bases outside gene matches: 10. This CDR3 has 13 residues. CDR3 DNA: TGTGCCTACGGGGAGCGGGAGTTGAATGAGCAGTTCTTC. It specifies CAYGERELNEQFF.

This clonotype has ten or more counts. V and J are TRBV20-1 and TRBJ2-5; D is perhaps TRBD1 (5 bases). The CDR3 has 12 amino acids. The V and J ends lost 1 base and 11 bases respectively, with 14 bases between them. Germline assignment: CDR1 DFQATT and CDR2 SNEGSKA (reference sequence). CDR3 region: CSARGGGAPQYF. For the CDR3, the DNA is TGCAGTGCTAGAGGGGGTGGGGCGCCTCAGTACTTC.

The chain links TRBV5-1 to TRBJ1-1, with D perhaps matching TRBD1 (6 bases). The germline CDR1 and CDR2 sequences are SGHRS and YFSETQ. This CDR3 has 13 amino acids. V lost 6 bases, J lost 2 bases, and 11 bases lay in between. The CDR3 loop is CASKIRGNTEAFF. CDR3 nucleotides: TGCGCCAGCAAAATCAGGGGAAACACTGAAGCTTTCTTT.

V gene TRBV7-2 combines with J gene TRBJ1-5, with D perhaps matching TRBD1 (5 bases). The V gene lost 0 bases and the J gene lost 7 bases, with 13 bases spanning the gap. Germline loops: CDR1 SGHTA, CDR2 FQGNSA. The CDR3 has 15 residues. As DNA, the CDR3 is TGTGCCAGCAGCTTAGCCGGGACGTGGACCCAGCCCCAGCATTTT. It translates to CASSLAGTWTQPQHF.

This chain links TRBV28 with TRBJ2-5; D may correspond to TRBD1 or TRBD2 (5 bases each). CDR1 is MDHEN, CDR2 SYDVKM, per germline. The CDR3 is 11 amino acids. Trimming shortened V by 11 bases and J by 4 bases, and 11 bases separated the two germline ends. In DNA, the CDR3 is TGTGCCCTCCGGGACCGAGAGACCCAGTACTTC. Amino acids: CALRDRETQYF.

The chain combines TRBV7-9 with TRBJ2-1; no clear D. The ends were cut back, 4 bases at V and 7 bases at J, with 5 bases in the middle. There are 11 residues in the CDR3. The germline V gene has CDR1 SEHNR and CDR2 FQNEAQ (reference sequence). CDR3 loop: CASSWLNEQFF. The DNA of the CDR3 is TGTGCCAGCAGCTGGTTAAATGAGCAGTTCTTC.

In this sample, this clonotype turned up once. V gene TRBV6-2 or TRBV6-3 combines with J gene TRBJ2-5, with 7 bases identical to TRBD2. Losses at the gene ends were 7 bases for V and 11 bases for J; bases not matched to a gene: 19. The germline gives CDR1 MNHEY, CDR2 SVGEGT. The CDR3 extends over 15 amino acids. CDR3 loop: CASTKTGTNGNEQYF. In DNA, the CDR3 is TGTGCCAGCACTAAAACCGGGACTAATGGTAATGAGCAGTACTTC.

V usage is TRBV5-5 and J usage is TRBJ2-1, with TRBD2 matching over 7 bases. Trimming took 0 bases from V and 6 from J; bases not matched to a gene: 15. The germline V gene has CDR1 SGHKS and CDR2 YYEKEE (reference sequence). The CDR3 has 18 amino acids. CDR3 sequence reads: CASSLGLAGDRRGNEQFF. CDR3 coding DNA: TGTGCCAGCAGCTTGGGACTAGCAGGAGATCGGAGGGGCAATGAGCAGTTCTTC.

This clonotype was recorded a few times. V is TRBV20-1 and J is TRBJ2-1; 9 bases align to TRBD2. This CDR3 spans 13 amino acids. V lost 1 base and J lost 9; bases outside the gene matches: 4. Germline assignment: CDR1 DFQATT and CDR2 SNEGSKA (reference sequence). The CDR3 coding sequence is TGCAGTGCTAGAGGGGCGGGAGGGCTTGAGCAGTTCTTC. This gives the protein CSARGAGGLEQFF.

The gene calls are TRBV20-1 and TRBJ2-1, with 12 bases matching TRBD1. The ends lost 5 bases at V and 0 bases at J; junction bases unmatched: 11. The CDR3 is 18 amino acids. Germline CDR1 and CDR2: DFQATT and SNEGSKA (reference sequence). Here the CDR3 DNA reads TGCAGTGCTCCCCGTGGGACAGGGGGCTGGGGCTCCTACAATGAGCAGTTCTTC. Translation gives CSAPRGTGGWGSYNEQFF.

V usage is TRBV11-1 and J usage is TRBJ2-5; D is perhaps TRBD1 (5 bases). CDR1 is SGHAT, CDR2 FQDESV, per germline (reference sequence). V was shortened by 0 bases and J by 2 bases, with 7 bases between the two germline ends. The length of the CDR3 is 14 residues. CDR3 DNA sequence: TGTGCCAGCAGCTTAGCGCAGGGTCAAGAGACCCAGTACTTC. Amino acid sequence: CASSLAQGQETQYF.

This chain connects TRBV5-1 to TRBJ2-1, with TRBD2 matching over 8 bases. The CDR3 is 16 amino acids. CDR1 is SGHRS and CDR2 is YFSETQ in the germline V gene. After removal of 3 bases from V and 10 bases from J, the junction contained 15 bases not matched to a gene. The CDR3 sequence is CASSSGGLAGSVEQFF. The CDR3 DNA follows: TGCGCCAGCAGCTCTGGGGGGTTAGCGGGATCGGTGGAGCAGTTCTTC.